A selection of T cell receptor beta chains follows, all from one sample in a study of T-cell reconstitution after alpha-beta-depleted transplantation in children. TCRdb fed the PCR reads into MiXCR, producing one record per CDR3 protein. The sample shows approximately 230,000 distinct CDR3 sequences, roughly 26% of them seen only once. Sequencing used PBMCs, obtained before TCRalphabeta/CD19-depleted stem cell transplant. Receptors were obtained from a girl aged 2 to 10 with Fanconi anemia, due to receive a stem cell transplant. The conserved cysteine and the conserved F or W are not part of the CDR3 here. A D gene is named only where the DNA matches it firmly. Only part of the rows carry a size: once, few, many, or a class if the clone is expanded.

cdr3_aa j_call d_call v_call clone_size
SVEELTGTGVYEQY TRBJ2-7 . TRBV29-1 many
ASSPDSSGNTIY TRBJ1-3 . TRBV18 .
SMYRRGRTDTQY TRBJ2-3 . TRBV29-1 .
SVESLRWPYEQY TRBJ2-7 . TRBV29-1 .
ASRQGSYNEQF TRBJ2-1 TRBD1 TRBV5-6 many
SARDLRAGETQY TRBJ2-5 . TRBV20-1 .
ASSRILTDTQY TRBJ2-3 . TRBV7-3 few
SARAPGGPADTQY TRBJ2-3 TRBD2 TRBV20-1 many
ASSLRSTLLYNEQF TRBJ2-1 . TRBV28 many
SAVQVWGGQPQH TRBJ1-5 . TRBV20-1 .
SVEVGAILRPDTQY TRBJ2-3 . TRBV29-1 .
ASGKTGTTHEQY TRBJ2-7 . TRBV7-9 few
ASSYIPYDTDTQY TRBJ2-3 . TRBV6-5 .
ASSLEVWENTEAF TRBJ1-1 . TRBV12-3/TRBV12-4 many
ASSPWGLPVFEQF TRBJ2-1 . TRBV7-9 .
ATSENGVAGNTQY TRBJ2-3 TRBD2 TRBV24-1 .
ASAVQAGSYEQY TRBJ2-7 . TRBV7-2 few
ASSLGLVLTDTQY TRBJ2-3 . TRBV12-3/TRBV12-4 .
ASSFTVTGTSGSLSSYEQY TRBJ2-7 TRBD2 TRBV12-3/TRBV12-4 few
ASRPEDRGYGDTQY TRBJ2-3 TRBD1 TRBV12-3/TRBV12-4 many
AIAPGATPQETQY TRBJ2-5 . TRBV10-3 .
ASSGVPGYRETQY TRBJ2-5 . TRBV9 many
AISGSYEQY TRBJ2-7 . TRBV10-3 .
AISEMGLAGEWVRNEQF TRBJ2-1 TRBD2 TRBV10-3 few
ASSQNYGTDNEQY TRBJ2-7 TRBD1 TRBV4-1 .
ASSSQGGGGNEQF TRBJ2-1 . TRBV6-5 many
ASSEWAGGSTYEQY TRBJ2-7 TRBD2 TRBV25-1 .
SVLEGGVYNEQF TRBJ2-1 . TRBV29-1 many
ATSDSSGSEQY TRBJ2-7 . TRBV24-1 .
SVESLGTGRVY TRBJ1-3 TRBD1 TRBV29-1 .
ASSPGTGGNGSPLH TRBJ1-6 TRBD1 TRBV6-5 many
SVEDRRQVGAYEQY TRBJ2-7 . TRBV29-1 many
SAPGTSGTDTQY TRBJ2-3 TRBD2 TRBV20-1 .
ASSFFGRLLAGRPNEQF TRBJ2-1 TRBD2 TRBV11-2 many
SVPHWRGSYNEQF TRBJ2-1 . TRBV29-1 few
ASSSSSGIPGYYEQY TRBJ2-7 . TRBV27 many
SAIEIRNRWSYEQY TRBJ2-7 . TRBV20-1 .
ASSPGTGDNQPQH TRBJ1-5 TRBD1 TRBV12-3/TRBV12-4 many
KALAGGYEQY TRBJ2-7 TRBD2 TRBV20-1 .
SALGSNQPQH TRBJ1-5 . TRBV20-1 .
SVDRDYGYT TRBJ1-2 . TRBV29-1 few
ASSPWVGTRSSQDTQY TRBJ2-3 . TRBV4-2 few
ASSWTGPGELF TRBJ2-2 TRBD1 TRBV12-3/TRBV12-4 many
ASSRIRDSEAF TRBJ1-1 TRBD1 TRBV4-1 .
ASRPTLLNTEAF TRBJ1-1 . TRBV28 .
ASSLSGSSSGANVLT TRBJ2-6 . TRBV5-1 many